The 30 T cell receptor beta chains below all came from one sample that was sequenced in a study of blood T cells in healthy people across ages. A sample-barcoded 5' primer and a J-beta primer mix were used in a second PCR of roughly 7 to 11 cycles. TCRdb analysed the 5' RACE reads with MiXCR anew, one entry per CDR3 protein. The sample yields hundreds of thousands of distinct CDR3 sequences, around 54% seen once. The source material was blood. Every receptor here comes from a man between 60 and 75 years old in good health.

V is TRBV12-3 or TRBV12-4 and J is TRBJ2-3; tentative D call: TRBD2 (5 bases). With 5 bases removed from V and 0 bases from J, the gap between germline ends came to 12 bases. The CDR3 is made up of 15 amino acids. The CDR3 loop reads CASSTTGSSTDTQYF. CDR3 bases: TGTGCCAGCAGTACTACGGGGTCTAGCACAGATACGCAGTATTTT.

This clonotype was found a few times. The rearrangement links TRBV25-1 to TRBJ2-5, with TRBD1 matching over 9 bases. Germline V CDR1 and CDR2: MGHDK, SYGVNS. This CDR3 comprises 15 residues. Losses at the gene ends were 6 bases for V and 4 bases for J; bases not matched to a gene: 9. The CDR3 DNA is TGTGCCAGCAGCGATCACAGGGGGCTAATAGAGACCCAGTACTTC. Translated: CASSDHRGLIETQYF.

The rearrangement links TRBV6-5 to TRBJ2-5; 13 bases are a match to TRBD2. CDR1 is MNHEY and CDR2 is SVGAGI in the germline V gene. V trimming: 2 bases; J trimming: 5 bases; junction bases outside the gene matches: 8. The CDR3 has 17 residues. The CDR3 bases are TGTGCCAGCAGTTACGGACTAGCGGGGGCCGGAGGGGAGACCCAGTACTTC. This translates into CASSYGLAGAGGETQYF.

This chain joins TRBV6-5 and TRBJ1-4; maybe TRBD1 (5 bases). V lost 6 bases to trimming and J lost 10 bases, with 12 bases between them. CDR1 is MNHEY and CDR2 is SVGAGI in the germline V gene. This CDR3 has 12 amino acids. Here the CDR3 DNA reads TGTGCCAGCAGCACGGGACTGGGAAAACTGTTTTTT. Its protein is CASSTGLGKLFF.

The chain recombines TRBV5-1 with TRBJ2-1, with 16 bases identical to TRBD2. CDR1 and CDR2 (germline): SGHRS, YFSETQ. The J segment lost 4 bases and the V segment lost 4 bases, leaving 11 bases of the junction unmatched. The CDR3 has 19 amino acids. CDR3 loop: CASSARGGTSGGGYNEQFF. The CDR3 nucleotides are TGCGCCAGCAGCGCGCGAGGAGGGACTAGCGGGGGGGGTTACAATGAGCAGTTCTTC.

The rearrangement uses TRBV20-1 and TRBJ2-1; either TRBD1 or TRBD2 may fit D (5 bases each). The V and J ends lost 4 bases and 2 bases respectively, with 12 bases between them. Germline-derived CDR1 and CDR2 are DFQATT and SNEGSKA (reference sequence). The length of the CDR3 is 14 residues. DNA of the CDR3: TGCAGTGCTAACCGGGACGCAACCTACAATGAGCAGTTCTTC. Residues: CSANRDATYNEQFF.

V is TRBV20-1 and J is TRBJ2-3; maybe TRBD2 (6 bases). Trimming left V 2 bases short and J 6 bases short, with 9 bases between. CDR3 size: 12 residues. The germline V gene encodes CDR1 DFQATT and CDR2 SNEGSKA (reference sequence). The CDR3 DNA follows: TGCAGTGCTAGAACTAGCTGGGATACGCAGTATTTT. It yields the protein CSARTSWDTQYF.

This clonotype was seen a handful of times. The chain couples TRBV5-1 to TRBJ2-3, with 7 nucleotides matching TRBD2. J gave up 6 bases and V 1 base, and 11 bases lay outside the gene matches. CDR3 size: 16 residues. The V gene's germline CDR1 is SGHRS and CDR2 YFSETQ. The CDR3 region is CASSLIGAGPGDTQYF. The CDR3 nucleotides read TGCGCCAGCAGCTTGATCGGAGCGGGGCCAGGGGATACGCAGTATTTT.

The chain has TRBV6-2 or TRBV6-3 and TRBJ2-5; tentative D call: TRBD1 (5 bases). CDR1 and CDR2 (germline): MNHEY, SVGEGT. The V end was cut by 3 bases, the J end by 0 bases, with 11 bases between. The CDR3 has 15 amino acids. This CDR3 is CASSYQGIYQETQYF. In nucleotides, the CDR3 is TGTGCCAGCAGTTATCAGGGCATTTACCAAGAGACCCAGTACTTC.

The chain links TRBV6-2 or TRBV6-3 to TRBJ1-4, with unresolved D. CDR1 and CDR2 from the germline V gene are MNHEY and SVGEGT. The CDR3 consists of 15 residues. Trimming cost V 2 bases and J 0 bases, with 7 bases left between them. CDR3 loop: CASSYVGATNEKLFF. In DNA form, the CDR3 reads TGTGCCAGCAGTTACGTCGGGGCAACTAATGAAAAACTGTTTTTT.

CDR3 protein: CASQIDRGGSGYTF. DNA of the CDR3: TGTGCCAGCCAGATTGACAGGGGTGGGTCTGGCTACACCTTC. The chain is built from TRBV28 and TRBJ1-2; 8 bases fit TRBD1. The germline gives CDR1 MDHEN, CDR2 SYDVKM. The CDR3 sequence is 14 residues long. Trimming took 8 bases from V and 7 from J; bases not matched to a gene: 12.

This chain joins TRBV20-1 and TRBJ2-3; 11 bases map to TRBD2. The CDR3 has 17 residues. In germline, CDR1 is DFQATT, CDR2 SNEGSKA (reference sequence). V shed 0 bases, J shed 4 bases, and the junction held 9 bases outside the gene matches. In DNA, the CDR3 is TGCAGTGCTAGAGACGTACTAGCGGGAGTTAGGGCAGATACGCAGTATTTT. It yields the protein CSARDVLAGVRADTQYF.

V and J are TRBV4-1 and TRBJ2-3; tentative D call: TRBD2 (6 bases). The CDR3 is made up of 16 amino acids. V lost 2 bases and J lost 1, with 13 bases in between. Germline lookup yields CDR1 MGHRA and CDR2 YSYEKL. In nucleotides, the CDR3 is TGCGCCAGCAGCCAAATACGGTCGGGGGGCACAGATACGCAGTATTTT. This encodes CASSQIRSGGTDTQYF.

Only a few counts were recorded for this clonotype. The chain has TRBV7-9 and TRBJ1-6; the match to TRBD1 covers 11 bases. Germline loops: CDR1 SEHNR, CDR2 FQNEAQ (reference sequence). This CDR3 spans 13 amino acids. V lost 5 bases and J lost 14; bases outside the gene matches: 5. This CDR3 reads CASSGGTGGALHF. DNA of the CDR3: TGTGCCAGCAGCGGCGGGACAGGGGGAGCCCTCCACTTT.

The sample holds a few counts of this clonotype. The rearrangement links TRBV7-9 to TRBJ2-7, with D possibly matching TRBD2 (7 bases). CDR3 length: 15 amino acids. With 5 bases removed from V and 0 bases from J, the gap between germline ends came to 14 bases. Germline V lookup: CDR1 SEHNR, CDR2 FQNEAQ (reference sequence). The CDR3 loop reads CASSQSGGASYEQYF. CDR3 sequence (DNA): TGTGCCAGCAGCCAGAGTGGGGGGGCCTCCTACGAGCAGTACTTC.

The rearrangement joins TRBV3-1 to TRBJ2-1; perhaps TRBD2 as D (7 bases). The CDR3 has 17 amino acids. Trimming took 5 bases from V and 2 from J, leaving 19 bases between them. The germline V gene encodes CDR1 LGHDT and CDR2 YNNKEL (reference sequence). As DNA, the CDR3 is TGTGCCAGCAGCTCTCGAGTATTCGGGGGGCCCTACAATGAGCAGTTCTTC. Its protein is CASSSRVFGGPYNEQFF.

DNA for the CDR3: TGTGCCAGCAGCGTAGCTACGAGCGGGGGGCTCCAAGAGACCCAGTACTTC. Translating it yields CASSVATSGGLQETQYF. V is TRBV9 and J is TRBJ2-5; 9 bases line up with TRBD2. This CDR3 is 17 amino acids long. With V trimmed by 0 bases and J by 1 base, 7 bases remained unmatched. Germline values: CDR1 SGDLS, CDR2 YYNGEE.

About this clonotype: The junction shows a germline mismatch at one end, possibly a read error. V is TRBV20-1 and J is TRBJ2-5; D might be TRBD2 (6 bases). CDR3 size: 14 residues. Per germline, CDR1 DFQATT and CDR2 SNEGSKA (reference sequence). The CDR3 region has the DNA TGCGGTGCGGGCAATTGGGGGGTCGGAGAGACCCAGTACTTC. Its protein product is CGAGNWGVGETQYF.

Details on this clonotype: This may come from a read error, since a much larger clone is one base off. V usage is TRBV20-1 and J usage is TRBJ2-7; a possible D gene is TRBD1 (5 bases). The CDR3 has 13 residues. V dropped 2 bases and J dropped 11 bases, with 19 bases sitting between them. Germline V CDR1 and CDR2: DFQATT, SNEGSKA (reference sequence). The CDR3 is CSARLLGEETEYF. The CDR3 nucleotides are TGCAGTGCTAGACTTTTAGGGGAAGAGACCGAGTACTTC.

This CDR3 reads CAISVGLANNEQFF. DNA for the CDR3: TGTGCCATCAGTGTGGGACTAGCGAACAATGAGCAGTTCTTC. The chain recombines TRBV10-3 with TRBJ2-1; 10 nucleotides align to TRBD2. The germline V gene has CDR1 ENHRY and CDR2 SYGVKD. The CDR3 has 14 residues. J lost 5 bases, V lost 4 bases, and 2 bases had no gene match.

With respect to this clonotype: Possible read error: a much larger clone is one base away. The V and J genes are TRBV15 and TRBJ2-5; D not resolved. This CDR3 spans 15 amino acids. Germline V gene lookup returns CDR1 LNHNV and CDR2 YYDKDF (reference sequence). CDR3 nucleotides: TGTGCCACCAGCAGAGCGAACAGTTACCAAGGGACCCAGTACTTC. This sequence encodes CATSRANSYQGTQYF.

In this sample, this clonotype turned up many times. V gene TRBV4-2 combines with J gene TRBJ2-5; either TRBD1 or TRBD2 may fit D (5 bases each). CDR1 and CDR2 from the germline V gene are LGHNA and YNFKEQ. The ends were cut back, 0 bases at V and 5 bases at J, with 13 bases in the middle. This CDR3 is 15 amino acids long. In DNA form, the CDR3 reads TGTGCCAGCAGCCAAGATCTTCGGGACCGGGAGACCCAGTACTTC. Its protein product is CASSQDLRDRETQYF.

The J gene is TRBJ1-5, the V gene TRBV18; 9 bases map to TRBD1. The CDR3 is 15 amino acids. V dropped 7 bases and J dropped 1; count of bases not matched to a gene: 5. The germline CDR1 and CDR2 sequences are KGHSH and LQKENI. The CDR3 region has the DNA TGTGCCAGCTTAGCCGGGACAGGGAGCAATCAGCCCCAGCATTTT. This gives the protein CASLAGTGSNQPQHF.

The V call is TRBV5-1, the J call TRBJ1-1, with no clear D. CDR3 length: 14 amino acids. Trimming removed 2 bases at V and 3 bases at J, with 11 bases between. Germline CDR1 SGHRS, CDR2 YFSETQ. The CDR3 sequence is CASSFGSGDTEAFF. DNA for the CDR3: TGCGCCAGCAGCTTTGGGTCAGGCGACACTGAAGCTTTCTTT.

The CDR3 DNA reads TGCAGTGCTAGCGGGGGGATCGTTCTTACGCAGTATTTT. Encoded protein: CSASGGIVLTQYF. This rearrangement joins TRBV20-1 to TRBJ2-3, with 7 bases matching TRBD2. The V gene's germline CDR1 is DFQATT and CDR2 SNEGSKA (reference sequence). With 3 bases clipped from V and 8 bases from J, the junction kept 8 bases outside the gene matches. The CDR3 consists of 13 residues.

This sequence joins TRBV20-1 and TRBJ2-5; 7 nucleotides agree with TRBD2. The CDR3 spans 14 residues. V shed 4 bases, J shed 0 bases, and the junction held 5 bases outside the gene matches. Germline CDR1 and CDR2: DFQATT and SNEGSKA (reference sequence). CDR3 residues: CSATRGVYQETQYF. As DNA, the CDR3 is TGCAGTGCTACCCGGGGGGTGTACCAAGAGACCCAGTACTTC.

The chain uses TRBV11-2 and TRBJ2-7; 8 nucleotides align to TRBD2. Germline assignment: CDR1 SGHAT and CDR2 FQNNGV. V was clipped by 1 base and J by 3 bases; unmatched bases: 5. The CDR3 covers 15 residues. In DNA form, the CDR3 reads TGTGCCAGCAGCTTAGGCTCCGGGGGGGTCTACGAGCAGTACTTC. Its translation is CASSLGSGGVYEQYF.

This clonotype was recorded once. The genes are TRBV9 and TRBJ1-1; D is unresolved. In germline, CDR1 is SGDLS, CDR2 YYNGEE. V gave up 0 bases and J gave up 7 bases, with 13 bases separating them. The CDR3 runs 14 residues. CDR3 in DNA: TGTGCCAGCAGCGTAGTTCCAGCACCACGTGAAGCTTTCTTT. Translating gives CASSVVPAPREAFF.

This chain's CDR3 is CASSRRTNEKLFF. The CDR3 nucleotides are TGTGCCAGCAGTCGACGGACTAATGAAAAACTGTTTTTT. The rearrangement uses TRBV12-3 or TRBV12-4 and TRBJ1-4; D gene ambiguous. This CDR3 comprises 13 residues. The V end lost 5 bases, the J end lost 2 bases, and 6 bases lay between the germline ends.

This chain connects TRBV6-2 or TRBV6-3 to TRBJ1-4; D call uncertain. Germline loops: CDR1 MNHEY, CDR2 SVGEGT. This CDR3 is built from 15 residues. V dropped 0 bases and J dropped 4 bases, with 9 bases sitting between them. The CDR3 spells CASSYSRGDNEKLFF. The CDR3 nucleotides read TGTGCCAGCAGTTACTCCCGGGGAGATAATGAAAAACTGTTTTTT.